This TCR beta chain was captured by sequencing in a study of control samples from healthy donors and cancer patients (dated by TCRdb to 2019 to 2021). Inclusive of the bounding cysteine and phenylalanine, the CDR3 is 15 residues long. The DNA shown is the 45-base CDR3, in frame from base 1. V lost 3 bases and J lost 2 bases; the stretch between them is 12 bases long. The germline V gene provides CDR1 SGHNT and CDR2 YENEEA. Worth noting for this clone: What this receptor recognizes is not known. No much larger clone exists at a distance of one base, and base qualities are not known.

The library was prepared using the immunoSEQ multiplex PCR assay. Not all clones reach the TCRdb copy of this immuneACCESS table, which keeps in-frame sequences only. Checked studies attribute under half of the gap to unresolved V genes and leave the rest unexplained. This sample lists 150,000 to 200,000 clones; 91% were detected once. The ten largest clones represent approximately 1.6% of the sample. The receptor was derived from a woman between 25 and 40 years old in good health. Here the chain combines TRBV11-3 and TRBJ2-3; a tentative D match to TRBD1 spans 6 bases. Sequenced material: blood. The DNA reads TGTGCCAGCAGCTTCGAAGGACAGACCACAGATACGCAGTATTTT. Its coded protein is CASSFEGQTTDTQYF.